Following are 15 T cell receptor beta chains from one sample sequenced in a study of blood T cell repertoires in COVID-19 (dated by TCRdb to the early 2020s). Libraries were built with the immunoSEQ multiplex PCR assay. TCRdb carries this immuneACCESS record with in-frame sequences only. Its versions omit some clonotypes, under half of them owing to an unresolved V gene in the studies checked, with the rest unexplained. The sample table records about 220,000 clones; about four fifths of these occur just once. Clones ranked in the top ten supply over 3.5% of the sample. Sequencing was done on a sample of peripheral blood. All receptors derive from a woman in her 70s with acute or convalescent COVID-19.

This chain connects TRBV29-1 to TRBJ1-1, with TRBD1 matching 7 bases. Germline V CDR1 and CDR2: SQVTM, ANQGSEA. The ends lost 7 bases at V and 3 bases at J; junction bases unmatched: 8. This CDR3 comprises 13 residues. The CDR3 DNA reads TGCAGCGCCGATCCAACAGGGGACACTGAAGCTTTCTTT. Protein: CSADPTGDTEAFF.

The chain employs TRBV6-6 and TRBJ2-5, with D unclear. The CDR3 contains 13 residues. Germline V gene lookup returns CDR1 MNHNY and CDR2 SVGAGI (reference sequence). Between the trimmed V and J ends, which lost 7 bases and 7 bases, there was a span of 16 bases. The CDR3 region has the DNA TGTGCCAGCATTTCAGGTCCATCGTCGACCCAGTACTTC. Translated, it gives CASISGPSSTQYF.

This chain links TRBV7-9 with TRBJ2-7, with D uncertain. From germline, CDR1 is SEHNR and CDR2 FQNEAQ (reference sequence). V dropped 1 base and J dropped 4 bases, with 8 bases sitting between them. This CDR3 region has 13 residues. CDR3 sequence (DNA): TGTGCCAGCAGCTTAGATGGCCCATACGAGCAGTACTTC. The encoded protein is CASSLDGPYEQYF.

V gene TRBV4-3 combines with J gene TRBJ2-3, with 7 bases matching TRBD1. Trimming removed 0 bases from V and 3 bases from J; junction bases left unmatched: 9. Looked up from germline, CDR1 is LGHNA and CDR2 is YSLEER. CDR3 length: 17 amino acids. CDR3 coding DNA: TGCGCCAGCAGCCAAGATCGGACAGGTGGTAGTACAGATACGCAGTATTTT. It encodes CASSQDRTGGSTDTQYF.

The chain couples TRBV7-9 to TRBJ1-2; 7 bases agree with TRBD1. After removal of 2 bases from V and 3 bases from J, the junction contained 3 bases not matched to a gene. This CDR3 has 14 amino acids. Germline lookup yields CDR1 SEHNR and CDR2 FQNEAQ (reference sequence). This CDR3 reads CASSLSTGYYGYTF. In nucleotides, the CDR3 is TGTGCCAGCAGCTTATCGACAGGGTACTATGGCTACACCTTC.

The J gene is TRBJ2-7, the V gene TRBV29-1, with TRBD1 matching over 8 bases. Germline assignment: CDR1 SQVTM and CDR2 ANQGSEA. J lost 4 bases, V lost 8 bases, and 13 bases had no gene match. The CDR3 totals 14 residues. CDR3 in DNA: TGCAGCTATGAACGACAGGGGACAACATACGAGCAGTACTTC. Encoded protein: CSYERQGTTYEQYF.

Only one count was recorded for this clone. Other DNA sequences within the sample encode an identical CDR3. The chain recombines TRBV30 with TRBJ1-2; D uncertain. V was cut by 0 bases and J by 6 bases, with 11 bases left in between. Germline V gene data show CDR1 as GTSNPN and CDR2 as SVGIG (reference sequence). The CDR3 is 13 residues long. CDR3 in DNA: TGTGCCTGGAGTGTAAGCGGGCTAGATGGCTACACCTTC. It yields the protein CAWSVSGLDGYTF.

The genes are TRBV29-1 and TRBJ2-7; 9 nucleotides agree with TRBD1. CDR1 and CDR2 from the germline V gene are SQVTM and ANQGSEA. V dropped 5 bases and J dropped 2; count of bases not matched to a gene: 4. This CDR3 region has 13 residues. CDR3 coding DNA: TGCAGCGTTTGGGACAGGGCTCCCTACGAGCAGTACTTC. Amino acids: CSVWDRAPYEQYF.

The V call is TRBV6-5, the J call TRBJ2-5; TRBD2 is a possible D gene (5 bases). Trimming took 0 bases from V and 9 from J, leaving 11 bases between them. The CDR3 loop spans 13 amino acids. Germline CDR1 and CDR2: MNHEY and SVGAGI. The CDR3 nucleotides are TGTGCCAGCAGTTACTCGGGAGTGACTTCCCAGTACTTC. It encodes CASSYSGVTSQYF.

In nucleotides, the CDR3 is TGTGCCAGCAGTTACTCGTTGACGAGCGGGGGTCTTAGCTCCTACAATGAGCAGTTCTTC. As protein: CASSYSLTSGGLSSYNEQFF. The rearrangement joins TRBV6-2 or TRBV6-3 to TRBJ2-1; TRBD2 agrees at 8 bases. Per germline, CDR1 MNHEY and CDR2 SVGEGT. The ends lost 0 bases at V and 0 bases at J; junction bases unmatched: 13. The CDR3 totals 20 residues.

The sample holds one count of this clone. The gene calls are TRBV5-4 and TRBJ2-1, with 8 bases identical to TRBD1. Trimming cost V 3 bases and J 12 bases; bases outside gene matches: 11. The CDR3 totals 14 residues. Looked up from germline, CDR1 is SGHNT and CDR2 is YYREEE (reference sequence). The CDR3: CASSSMDREGGQFF. The CDR3 DNA follows: TGTGCCAGCAGCTCCATGGACAGGGAAGGTGGGCAGTTCTTC.

V gene TRBV7-9 combines with J gene TRBJ1-1; 7 bases agree with TRBD1. With V trimmed by 6 bases and J by 0 bases, 4 bases remained unmatched. CDR3 size: 14 residues. CDR1 SEHNR and CDR2 FQNEAQ come from the germline V gene (reference sequence). The CDR3 spells CASSQQGMNTEAFF. In nucleotides, the CDR3 is TGTGCCAGCAGTCAACAGGGGATGAACACTGAAGCTTTCTTT.

The V and J genes are TRBV15 and TRBJ1-6; a possible D gene is TRBD1 (5 bases). Trimming took off 0 bases at V and 10 bases at J, with 13 bases between the two ends. The CDR3 contains 15 residues. CDR1 and CDR2 from the germline V gene are LNHNV and YYDKDF (reference sequence). The CDR3, as DNA: TGTGCCACCAGCAGAGATCGCAGGGTGGGATCACCCCTCCACTTT. Protein: CATSRDRRVGSPLHF.

This clone was seen only once. This chain uses TRBV27 with TRBJ1-5, with TRBD1 identical over 7 bases. With V trimmed by 6 bases and J by 0 bases, 5 bases remained unmatched. The CDR3 contains 15 residues. CDR1 is MNHEY and CDR2 is SMNVEV in the germline V gene (reference sequence). The DNA of the CDR3 is TGTGCCAGCAGATTACAGGGGACTAGCAATCAGCCCCAGCATTTT. It translates to CASRLQGTSNQPQHF.

The sample holds a few counts of this clone. The chain couples TRBV30 to TRBJ1-1, with D possibly matching TRBD1 (6 bases). The ends were cut back, 4 bases at V and 0 bases at J, with 15 bases in the middle. The CDR3 is 15 residues long. From germline, CDR1 is GTSNPN and CDR2 SVGIG (reference sequence). The CDR3 is CAWTPWGGLNTEAFF. The DNA of the CDR3 is TGTGCCTGGACCCCATGGGGGGGGCTGAACACTGAAGCTTTCTTT.